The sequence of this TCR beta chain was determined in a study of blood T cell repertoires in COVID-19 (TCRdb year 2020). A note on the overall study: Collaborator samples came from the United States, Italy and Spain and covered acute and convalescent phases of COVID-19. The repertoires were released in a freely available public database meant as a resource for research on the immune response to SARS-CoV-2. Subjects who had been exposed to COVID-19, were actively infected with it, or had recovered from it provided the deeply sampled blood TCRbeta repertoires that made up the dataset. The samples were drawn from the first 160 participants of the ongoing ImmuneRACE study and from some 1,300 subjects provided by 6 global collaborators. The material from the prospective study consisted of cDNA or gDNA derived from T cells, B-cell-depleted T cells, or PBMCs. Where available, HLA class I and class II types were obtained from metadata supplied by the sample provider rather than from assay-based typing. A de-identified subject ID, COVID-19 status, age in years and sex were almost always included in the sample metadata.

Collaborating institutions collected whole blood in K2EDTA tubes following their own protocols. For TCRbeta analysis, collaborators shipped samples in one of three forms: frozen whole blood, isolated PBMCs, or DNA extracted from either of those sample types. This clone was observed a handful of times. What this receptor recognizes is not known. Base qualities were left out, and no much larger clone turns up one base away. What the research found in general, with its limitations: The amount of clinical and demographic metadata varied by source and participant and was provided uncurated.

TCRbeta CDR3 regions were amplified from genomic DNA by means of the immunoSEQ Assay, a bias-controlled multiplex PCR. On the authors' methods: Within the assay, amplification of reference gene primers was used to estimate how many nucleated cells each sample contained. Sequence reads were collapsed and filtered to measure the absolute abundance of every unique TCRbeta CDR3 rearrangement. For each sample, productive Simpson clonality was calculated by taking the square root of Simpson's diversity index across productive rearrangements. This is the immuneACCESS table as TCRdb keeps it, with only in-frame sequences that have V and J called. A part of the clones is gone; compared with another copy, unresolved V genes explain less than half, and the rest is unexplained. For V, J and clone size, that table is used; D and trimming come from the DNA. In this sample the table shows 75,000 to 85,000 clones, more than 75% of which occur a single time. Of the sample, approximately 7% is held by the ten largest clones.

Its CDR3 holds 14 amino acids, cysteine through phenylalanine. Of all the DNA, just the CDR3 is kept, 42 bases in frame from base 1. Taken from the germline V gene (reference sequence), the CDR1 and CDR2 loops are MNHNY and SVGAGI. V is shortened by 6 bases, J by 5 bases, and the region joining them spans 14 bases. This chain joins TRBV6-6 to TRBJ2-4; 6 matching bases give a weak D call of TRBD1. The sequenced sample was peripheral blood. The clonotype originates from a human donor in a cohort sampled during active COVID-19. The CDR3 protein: CASSYDRIQNIQYF. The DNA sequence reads TGTGCCAGCAGCTACGACAGGATTCAAAACATTCAGTACTTC.